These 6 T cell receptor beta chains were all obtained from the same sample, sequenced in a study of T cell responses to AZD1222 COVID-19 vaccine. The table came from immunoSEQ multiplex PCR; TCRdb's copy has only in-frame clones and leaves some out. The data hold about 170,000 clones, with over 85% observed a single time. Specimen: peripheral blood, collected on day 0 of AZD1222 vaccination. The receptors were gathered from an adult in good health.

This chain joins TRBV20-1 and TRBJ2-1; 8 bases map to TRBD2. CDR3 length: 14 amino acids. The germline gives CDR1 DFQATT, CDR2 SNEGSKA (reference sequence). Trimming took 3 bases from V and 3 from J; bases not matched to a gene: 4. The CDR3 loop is CSASAAGGYNEQFF. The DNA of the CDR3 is TGCAGTGCTAGTGCGGCGGGAGGCTACAATGAGCAGTTCTTC.

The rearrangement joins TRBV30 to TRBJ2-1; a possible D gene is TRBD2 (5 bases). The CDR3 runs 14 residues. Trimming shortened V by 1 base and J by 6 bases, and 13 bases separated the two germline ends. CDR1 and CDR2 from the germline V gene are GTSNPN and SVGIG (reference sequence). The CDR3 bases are TGTGCCTGGAGTGGTGGCCTAGCAACCAATGAGCAGTTCTTC. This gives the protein CAWSGGLATNEQFF.

The CDR3 spells CASGGQSNTEAFF. In nucleotides, the CDR3 is TGCGCCAGCGGGGGACAGTCGAACACTGAAGCTTTCTTT. The chain couples TRBV10-2 to TRBJ1-1; 7 bases are shared with TRBD1. CDR1 is WSHSY and CDR2 is SAAADI in the germline V gene. V was clipped by 8 bases and J by 1 base; unmatched bases: 4. This CDR3 region has 13 residues.

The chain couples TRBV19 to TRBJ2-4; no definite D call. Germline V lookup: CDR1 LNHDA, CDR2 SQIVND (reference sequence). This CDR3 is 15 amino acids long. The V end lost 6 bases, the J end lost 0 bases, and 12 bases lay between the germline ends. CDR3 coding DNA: TGTGCCAGTAGCATCCGACCCTTAGCCAAAAACATTCAGTACTTC. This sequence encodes CASSIRPLAKNIQYF.

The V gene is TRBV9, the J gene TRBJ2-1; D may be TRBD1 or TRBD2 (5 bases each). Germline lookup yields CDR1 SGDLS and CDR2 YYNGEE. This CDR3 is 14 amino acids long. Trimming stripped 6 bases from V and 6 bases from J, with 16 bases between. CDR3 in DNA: TGTGCCAGCAAAGGCTTAGAGAGGGGCAATGAGCAGTTCTTC. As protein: CASKGLERGNEQFF. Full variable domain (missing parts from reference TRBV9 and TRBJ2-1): DSGVTQTPKHLITATGQRVTLRCSPRSGDLSVYWYQQSLDQGLQFLIQYYNGEERAKGNILERFSAQQFPDLHSELNLSSLELGDSALYFCASKGLERGNEQFFGPGTRLTVL.

The CDR3 sequence: CASSADFTSNYGYTF. The CDR3 bases are TGTGCCAGCAGCGCGGACTTTACCTCCAACTATGGCTACACCTTC. The rearrangement joins TRBV7-9 to TRBJ1-2; D is ambiguous. The CDR3 extends over 15 amino acids. In germline, CDR1 is SEHNR, CDR2 FQNEAQ (reference sequence). Between the trimmed V and J ends, which lost 5 bases and 2 bases, there was a span of 15 bases.